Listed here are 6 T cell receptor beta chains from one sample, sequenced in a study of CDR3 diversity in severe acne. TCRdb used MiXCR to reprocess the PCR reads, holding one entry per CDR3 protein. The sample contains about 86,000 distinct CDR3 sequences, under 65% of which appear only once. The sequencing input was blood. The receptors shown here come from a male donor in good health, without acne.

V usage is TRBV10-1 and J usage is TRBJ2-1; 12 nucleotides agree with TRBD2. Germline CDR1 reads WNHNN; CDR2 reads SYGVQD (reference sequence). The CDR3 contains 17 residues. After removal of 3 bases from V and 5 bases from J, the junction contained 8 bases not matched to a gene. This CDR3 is CASSETTGLAGDNEQFF. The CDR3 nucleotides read TGCGCCAGCAGTGAAACTACGGGACTAGCGGGCGACAATGAGCAGTTCTTC.

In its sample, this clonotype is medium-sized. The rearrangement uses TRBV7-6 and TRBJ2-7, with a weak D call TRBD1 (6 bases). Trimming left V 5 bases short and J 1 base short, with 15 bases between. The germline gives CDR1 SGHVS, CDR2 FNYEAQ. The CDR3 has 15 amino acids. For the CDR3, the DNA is TGTGCCAGCAGCCCTCTACCGGGACAATCCTACGAGCAGTACTTC. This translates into CASSPLPGQSYEQYF. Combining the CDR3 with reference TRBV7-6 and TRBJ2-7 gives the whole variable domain GAGVSQSPRYKVTKRGQDVALRCDPISGHVSLYWYRQALGQGPEFLTYFNYEAQQDKSGLPNDRFSAERPEGSISTLTIQRTEQRDSAMYRCASSPLPGQSYEQYFGPGTRLTVT.

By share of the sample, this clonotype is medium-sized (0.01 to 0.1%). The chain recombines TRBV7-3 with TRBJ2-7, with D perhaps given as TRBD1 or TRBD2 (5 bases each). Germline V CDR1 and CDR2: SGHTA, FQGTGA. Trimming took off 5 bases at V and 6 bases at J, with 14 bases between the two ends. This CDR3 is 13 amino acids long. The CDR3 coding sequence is TGTGCCAGCAGCGGGTTTTCAGGGAGCGAGCAGTACTTC. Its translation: CASSGFSGSEQYF.

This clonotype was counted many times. CDR3 protein: CASRALRDYNEQFF. CDR3 in DNA: TGCGCCAGCAGAGCCCTGCGGGATTACAATGAGCAGTTCTTC. The chain joins TRBV5-1 to TRBJ2-1, with D maybe TRBD2 (6 bases). Germline CDR1 SGHRS, CDR2 YFSETQ. V lost 5 bases to trimming and J lost 4 bases, with 13 bases between them. This CDR3 comprises 14 residues.

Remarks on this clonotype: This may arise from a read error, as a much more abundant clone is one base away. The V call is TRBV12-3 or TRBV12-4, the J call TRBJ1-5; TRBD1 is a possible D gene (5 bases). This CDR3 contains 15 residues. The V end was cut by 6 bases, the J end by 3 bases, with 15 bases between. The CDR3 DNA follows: TGTGCCAGCAGCCCAGGGAACCCTAACAATCAGCCCCAGCATTTT. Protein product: CASSPGNPNNQPQHF.

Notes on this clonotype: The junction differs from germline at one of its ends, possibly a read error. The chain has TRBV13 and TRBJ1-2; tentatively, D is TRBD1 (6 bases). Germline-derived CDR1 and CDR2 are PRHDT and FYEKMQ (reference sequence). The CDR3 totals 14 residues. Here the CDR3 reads CASSSQQGVDGYTF. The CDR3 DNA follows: TGCGCCAGCAGCTCGCAACAGGGTGTGGATGGCTACACCTTC.